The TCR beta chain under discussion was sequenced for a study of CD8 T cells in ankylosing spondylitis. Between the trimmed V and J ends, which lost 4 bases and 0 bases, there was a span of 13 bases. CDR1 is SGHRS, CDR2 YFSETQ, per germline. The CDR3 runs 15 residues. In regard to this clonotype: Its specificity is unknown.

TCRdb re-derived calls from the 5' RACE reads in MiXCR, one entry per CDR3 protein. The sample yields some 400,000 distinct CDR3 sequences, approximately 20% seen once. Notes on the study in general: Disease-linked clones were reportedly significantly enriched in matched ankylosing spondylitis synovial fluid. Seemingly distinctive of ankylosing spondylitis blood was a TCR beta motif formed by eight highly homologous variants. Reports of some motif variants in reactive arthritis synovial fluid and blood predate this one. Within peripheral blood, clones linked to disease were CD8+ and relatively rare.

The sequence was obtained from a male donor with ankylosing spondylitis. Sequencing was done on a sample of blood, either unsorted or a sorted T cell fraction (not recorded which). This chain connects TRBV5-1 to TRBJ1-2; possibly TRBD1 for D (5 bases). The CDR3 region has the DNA TGCGCCAGCAGCCGCTTCTCAGGGACTAACTATGGCTACACCTTC. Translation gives CASSRFSGTNYGYTF.